The present entry profiles one T cell receptor beta chain with its context. Stated time point: pre-reinfection, 55 to 20 weeks before reinfection detection. No in vitro expansion preceded TCR sequencing of the sorted cells. Donors came from people who inject drugs enrolled in HEPCO, Canada. At all three reinfection time points, viable CD3+ CD8+ CD45RO- cells from a couple of donors served as controls. The data belong to a study of memory CD8 T cells in hepatitis C reinfection. Study overall: Pre-reinfection sampling occurred 55 to 20 weeks ahead of detected reinfection.

V shed 5 bases, J shed 4 bases, and the junction held 3 bases outside the gene matches. The CDR3 consists of 14 residues. Germline values: CDR1 LNHDA, CDR2 SQIVND (reference sequence). Assay used: immunoSEQ multiplex PCR; TCRdb lists only in-frame clones, some missing. The sample lists 45,000 to 55,000 clones; roughly 90% were seen once. The TCR was taken from a man aged 18-30 years with hepatitis C virus infection. The specimen sequenced was naive CD8+ T cells sorted from blood. This rearrangement joins TRBV19 to TRBJ2-2; 8 bases agree with TRBD1. DNA of the CDR3: TGTGCCAGTAGTCCGACAGGGGCCACCGGGGAGCTGTTTTTT. Protein sequence: CASSPTGATGELFF.